These 6 T cell receptor beta chains were sequenced from one sample in a study of OX40 agonist ivuxolimab in advanced cancers. Here immunoSEQ multiplex PCR was the method, and the copy in TCRdb shows in-frame clones only, minus some. The data contain roughly 100,000 clones, over 75% of them singletons. Source: CD4+ or CD8+ T cells sorted from blood, taken in a trial of the OX40 agonist ivuxolimab. These receptors all stem from an adult with an advanced solid tumor such as melanoma, head and neck, liver or kidney cancer.

The CDR3 bases are TGTGCCAGCAGTGACGGACACACCGGGGAGCTGTTTTTT. It encodes CASSDGHTGELFF. The chain combines TRBV6-4 with TRBJ2-2; D ambiguous. The CDR3 covers 13 residues. V was clipped by 2 bases and J by 3 bases, with 4 bases between them. Germline V CDR1 and CDR2: MRHNA, SNTAGT.

The chain links TRBV5-4 to TRBJ2-7, with D possibly matching TRBD2 (6 bases). The CDR3 has 13 amino acids. Deletions cut 6 bases from V and 1 base from J, with 11 bases between. CDR1 and CDR2 from the germline V gene are SGHNT and YYREEE (reference sequence). The CDR3 sequence: CASTAGSSYEQYF. The DNA for the CDR3 is TGTGCCAGCACGGCGGGGTCGTCCTACGAGCAGTACTTC.

This clone came up once. The CDR3 DNA sequence: TGTGCCAGCAGCGGACTGGATCAAGGGTTGTTGGGCGATGGCTACACCTTC. This codes for CASSGLDQGLLGDGYTF. The chain couples TRBV7-9 to TRBJ1-2; no clear D gene. Germline CDR1 SEHNR, CDR2 FQNEAQ (reference sequence). The CDR3 is 17 residues long. V gave up 5 bases and J gave up 6 bases, with 25 bases separating them.

This chain links TRBV9 with TRBJ2-1, with 8 nucleotides matching TRBD1. The CDR3 has 18 amino acids. The junction had 10 bases not matched to a gene; V was cut back by 2 bases and J by 0 bases. In germline, CDR1 is SGDLS, CDR2 YYNGEE. The CDR3 region is CASSVRYFGQGSYNEQFF. As DNA, the CDR3 is TGTGCCAGCAGCGTGAGATATTTCGGACAGGGCTCCTACAATGAGCAGTTCTTC.

This clone was recorded only once. V is TRBV25-1 and J is TRBJ1-4; D is possibly TRBD1 (6 bases). Germline V gives CDR1 MGHDK, CDR2 SYGVNS. The CDR3 has 15 amino acids. V gave up 2 bases and J gave up 3 bases, with 10 bases separating them. CDR3 sequence: CASSEGDKPNEKLFF. Written as DNA, the CDR3 is TGTGCCAGCAGTGAAGGGGACAAACCTAATGAAAAACTGTTTTTT.

About this clone: Other DNA sequences within the sample encode an identical CDR3. The gene calls are TRBV6-6 and TRBJ2-3; 8 bases are a match to TRBD2. V was clipped by 6 bases and J by 6 bases; unmatched bases: 11. Germline lookup yields CDR1 MNHNY and CDR2 SVGAGI (reference sequence). This CDR3 contains 15 residues. The CDR3 bases are TGTGCCAGCAGGGGCCTCGGAGCGGGAGCGGATACGCAGTATTTT. This translates into CASRGLGAGADTQYF.